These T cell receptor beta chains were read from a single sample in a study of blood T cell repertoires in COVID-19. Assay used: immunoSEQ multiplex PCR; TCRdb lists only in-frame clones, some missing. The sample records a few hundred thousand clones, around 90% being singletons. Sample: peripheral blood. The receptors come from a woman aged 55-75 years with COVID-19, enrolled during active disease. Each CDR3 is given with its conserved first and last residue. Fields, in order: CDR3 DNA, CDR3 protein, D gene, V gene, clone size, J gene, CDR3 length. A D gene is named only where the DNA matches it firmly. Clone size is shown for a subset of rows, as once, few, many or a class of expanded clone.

TGTGCCAGCAGCCCTCCGGGACTCCACAATGAGCAGTTCTTC	CASSPPGLHNEQFF	.	TRBV9	.	TRBJ2-1	14
TGTGCCAGCAGTTTCCCCACTACAGGGGGCAATCAGCCCCAGCATTTT	CASSFPTTGGNQPQHF	TRBD1	TRBV28	.	TRBJ1-5	16
TGTGCCAGCAGGCTGGGCATCGGGAATAATTCACCCCTCCACTTT	CASRLGIGNNSPLHF	.	TRBV3-1/TRBV3-2	.	TRBJ1-6	15
TGCGCCAGCAGCTTGGGGGTAGCGGACTCCTACGAGCAGTACTTC	CASSLGVADSYEQYF	.	TRBV5-1	.	TRBJ2-7	15
TGCGCCAGCAGCTTTACAGGGGTCAACTCTGGAAACACCATATATTTT	CASSFTGVNSGNTIYF	TRBD1	TRBV5-1	.	TRBJ1-3	16
TGTGCCAGCAGTCCCGGGACTTTTACCGACGAGCAGTACTTC	CASSPGTFTDEQYF	.	TRBV28	few	TRBJ2-7	14
TGTGCCAGCAGCCAAGATTTGCAGGGCCGCGAGCAGTACTTC	CASSQDLQGREQYF	.	TRBV4-2	.	TRBJ2-7	14
TGTGCCAGCAGCCAAGGACTAGAGAACCCTTCACCCCTCCACTTT	CASSQGLENPSPLHF	.	TRBV3-1/TRBV3-2	.	TRBJ1-6	15
TGTGCCAGCAGTGATCAGGGGGGCGGGACTGAAGCTTTCTTT	CASSDQGGGTEAFF	TRBD1	TRBV2	.	TRBJ1-1	14
TGTGCCAGTACTAGGACAGGAGGTAACACTGAAGCTTTCTTT	CASTRTGGNTEAFF	TRBD1	TRBV19	.	TRBJ1-1	14
TGTGCCAGCAGCCAGCGGAGCGGGGGGGCCCTCAGCGAGACCCAGTACTTC	CASSQRSGGALSETQYF	TRBD2	TRBV3-1/TRBV3-2	.	TRBJ2-5	17